The TCR beta chain under discussion was sequenced for a study of blood T cell repertoires in COVID-19. Authors' analysis steps: Reference gene primer amplification gave nucleated cell count estimates. Sequencing was performed with immunoSEQ multiplex PCR; in TCRdb, only in-frame clones are kept and a portion is missing. Clonal size and the V and J genes are those of that table, whereas D and trimming came from the DNA. The table lists 200,000 or so clones, 88% of them singletons, with around 2.7% in the top ten. Germline CDR1 is SGHTS and CDR2 is YDEGEE. CDR3 length equals 14 residues. Deletions cut 0 bases from V and 0 bases from J, with 6 bases between. Categorization into cohorts depended on clinical history that participants reported. This clone appeared a few times.

The sample was PBMCs or T cells enriched from blood (not recorded which). The chain links TRBV5-8 to TRBJ1-1; D remains unclear. The origin of this receptor is a woman aged 30 to 39 who had recovered from COVID-19. The CDR3 loop is CASSLGALNTEAFF. Written as DNA, the CDR3 is TGTGCCAGCAGCTTGGGGGCATTGAACACTGAAGCTTTCTTT.